A selection of T cell receptor beta chains follows, all from one sample in a study of Ad26.COV2.S vaccination and SARS-CoV-2 variants. This table comes from immunoSEQ multiplex PCR, and its TCRdb copy is limited to in-frame clones, with some not included. The sample includes around 300,000 clones, 88% seen only once; the top ten take 6.4%. The source material was peripheral blood, sampled in a trial of Ad26.COV2.S vaccine versus placebo. The origin of the receptors is a person aged 18 to 59 who received the Ad26.COV2.S COVID-19 vaccine or a placebo. Each CDR3 is given with its conserved first and last residue. Each record gives: CDR3 DNA, CDR3 protein, V gene, D gene, CDR3 length, J gene, clone size. The D gene is left open where the match is weak. Expanded clones get a size class; other rows say once, few or many, or leave the size out.

DNA: TGTGCCAGCAGCCATTACCCGGGACTAGCGGGAGGGGATGAGCAGTTCTTC; CDR3: CASSHYPGLAGGDEQFF; V: TRBV3-1/TRBV3-2; D: TRBD2; length: 17; J: TRBJ2-1; size: .
DNA: TGTGCCAGTAGTGACGGAGGGGCAGGGAAAAACGAGCAGTACTTC; CDR3: CASSDGGAGKNEQYF; V: TRBV19; D: .; length: 15; J: TRBJ2-7; size: .
DNA: TGTGCCAGCAGCCCCAACCCGGAGTACTATGCAACTAATGAAAAACTGTTTTTT; CDR3: CASSPNPEYYATNEKLFF; V: TRBV5-6; D: .; length: 18; J: TRBJ1-4; size: .
DNA: TGTGCCAGCAGCCCTCGCCCAGGGCCAATTTCCAATGAGCAGTTCTTC; CDR3: CASSPRPGPISNEQFF; V: TRBV9; D: .; length: 16; J: TRBJ2-1; size: .
DNA: TGTGCCAGCGGTCAGGGAGAAGGAACAGATACGCAGTATTTT; CDR3: CASGQGEGTDTQYF; V: TRBV6-4; D: .; length: 14; J: TRBJ2-3; size: .
DNA: TGTGCCAGCTACGGAGTAGTTGGCTACACCTTC; CDR3: CASYGVVGYTF; V: TRBV28; D: .; length: 11; J: TRBJ1-2; size: .
DNA: TGTGCCAGCAGCTTACCACAAACCCCCGGGAATAACTACGAGCAGTACTTC; CDR3: CASSLPQTPGNNYEQYF; V: TRBV7-8; D: .; length: 17; J: TRBJ2-7; size: .
DNA: TGTGCCAGCAGCTTATCAGGGGTAGAGACCCAGTACTTC; CDR3: CASSLSGVETQYF; V: TRBV7-7; D: .; length: 13; J: TRBJ2-5; size: .
DNA: TGTGCCACCCTCCAGGGCATGGGTGAAAAACTGTTTTTT; CDR3: CATLQGMGEKLFF; V: TRBV7-8; D: .; length: 13; J: TRBJ1-4; size: .
DNA: TGTGCCTGGAGCGCGAAGTGGGGAGGACTCAGCTCCTATAATTCACCCCTCCACTTT; CDR3: CAWSAKWGGLSSYNSPLHF; V: TRBV30; D: .; length: 19; J: TRBJ1-6; size: .
DNA: TGTGCCAGTAGTAGCAGCAGGGGGCTTGAAGCTTTCTTT; CDR3: CASSSSRGLEAFF; V: TRBV19; D: TRBD1; length: 13; J: TRBJ1-1; size: .
DNA: TGTGCCAGCAGCCCACAACGGGCAGGGCTATCCTACGAGCAGTACTTC; CDR3: CASSPQRAGLSYEQYF; V: TRBV7-9; D: .; length: 16; J: TRBJ2-7; size: .
DNA: TGCGCCAGCAGCTTGATCGGACTAGAGAATGAGCAGTTCTTC; CDR3: CASSLIGLENEQFF; V: TRBV5-1; D: TRBD2; length: 14; J: TRBJ2-1; size: .
DNA: TGTGCCAGCAGCCCAGGGACAGGGGCCTACGAGCAGTACTTC; CDR3: CASSPGTGAYEQYF; V: TRBV13; D: TRBD1; length: 14; J: TRBJ2-7; size: .
DNA: TGTGCCAGCAAACCCCACACTCGGGTCGACACCGGGGAGCTGTTTTTT; CDR3: CASKPHTRVDTGELFF; V: TRBV7-9; D: .; length: 16; J: TRBJ2-2; size: .
DNA: TGTGCCAGCAGTACACCCCGGGTTCGAGCTGAAGCTTTCTTT; CDR3: CASSTPRVRAEAFF; V: TRBV6-5; D: .; length: 14; J: TRBJ1-1; size: .
DNA: TGCGCCAGCAGCGGCACAGGGGTTGGTGGCACCGGGGAGCTGTTTTTT; CDR3: CASSGTGVGGTGELFF; V: TRBV5-1; D: TRBD1; length: 16; J: TRBJ2-2; size: once
DNA: TGTGCCAGCAGCCCCCTTGGGGTGGAACCCAATCAGCCCCAGCATTTT; CDR3: CASSPLGVEPNQPQHF; V: TRBV28; D: .; length: 16; J: TRBJ1-5; size: .
DNA: TGTGCCAGCAGATTTGGGACTAGCGGGAGGAATGAGCAGTTCTTC; CDR3: CASRFGTSGRNEQFF; V: TRBV6-6; D: TRBD2; length: 15; J: TRBJ2-1; size: .
DNA: TGTGCCAGCAGCACGCAACAAAAAGATACGCAGTATTTT; CDR3: CASSTQQKDTQYF; V: TRBV7-9; D: .; length: 13; J: TRBJ2-3; size: .
DNA: TGTGCCAGCAGTGTAACAAGTAATGAGCAGTTCTTC; CDR3: CASSVTSNEQFF; V: TRBV25-1; D: .; length: 12; J: TRBJ2-1; size: .
DNA: TGTGCCAGCAGCCCGGGACAGGGTGGTGGCACTGAAGCTTTCTTT; CDR3: CASSPGQGGGTEAFF; V: TRBV5-4; D: TRBD1; length: 15; J: TRBJ1-1; size: .
DNA: TGTGCCAGTAGTATAAAAGGGGGGACCTACGAGCAGTACTTC; CDR3: CASSIKGGTYEQYF; V: TRBV19; D: .; length: 14; J: TRBJ2-7; size: .
DNA: TGTGCCAGCAGAATAGACAGGGATCCCTCCTACGAGCAGTACTTC; CDR3: CASRIDRDPSYEQYF; V: TRBV28; D: TRBD1; length: 15; J: TRBJ2-7; size: .
DNA: TGTGCCAGCAGTGAGTGGCGGGGAAGCTCCTACGAGCAGTACTTC; CDR3: CASSEWRGSSYEQYF; V: TRBV6-1; D: .; length: 15; J: TRBJ2-7; size: .
DNA: TGTGCCAGCAGCTTGACAGTGAACACTGAAGCTTTCTTT; CDR3: CASSLTVNTEAFF; V: TRBV11-3; D: .; length: 13; J: TRBJ1-1; size: .
DNA: TGTGCCACCGGCCTCCAAGAGACCCAGTACTTC; CDR3: CATGLQETQYF; V: TRBV15; D: .; length: 11; J: TRBJ2-5; size: .
DNA: TGTGCCAGTATGGAGGGGGACTATGGCTACACCTTC; CDR3: CASMEGDYGYTF; V: TRBV6-5; D: .; length: 12; J: TRBJ1-2; size: once
DNA: TGTGCCAGCGGCCTAGAGAGCAGCGTGGGGACCCAGTACTTC; CDR3: CASGLESSVGTQYF; V: TRBV28; D: .; length: 14; J: TRBJ2-5; size: once